The clone carrying this TCR beta chain was found a few times. The antigen remains unidentified. The sample belongs to a study of chemoradiotherapy in HPV16-positive cancers. Study at large: A couple of HPV16-positive patients' cells yielded candidate HPV-specific clones and common motifs.

Data came from immunoSEQ multiplex PCR; TCRdb stores just in-frame clones and leaves some out. Found here are some 14,000 clones, around four fifths of them singletons; the top ten hold 1.3%. Repertoires were sampled repeatedly during chemoradiotherapy. Overall study results and limits: Candidate HPV-specific clones and E7-related TCR motifs grew in tumor during treatment. Only a couple of HPV16-positive patients supplied the functional HPV-specificity definition.

V lost 1 base and J lost 2, with 10 bases in between. Germline CDR1 SEHNR, CDR2 FQNEAQ (reference sequence). The length of the CDR3 is 15 residues. The biological material was taken from a patient who underwent chemoradiotherapy. The clonotype comes from a human donor with HPV-associated anogenital cancer. The rearrangement uses TRBV7-9 and TRBJ2-3; D gene unclear. The CDR3 protein is CASSLGTRSTDTQYF. Here the CDR3 DNA reads TGTGCCAGCAGCTTAGGGACCCGGTCCACAGATACGCAGTATTTT.